This T cell receptor (beta chain) is from a study of spatial heterogeneity in lung cancer. Turning to the study itself: Detected beta-chain sequences consistently exceeded alpha-chain sequences. Findings of the study overall: Counts of expanded alpha and beta TCRs within tumors tracked the tumor nonsynonymous mutation count.

TCRdb re-called the 5' RACE reads with MiXCR, one entry per CDR3 protein. This table holds about 5,700 distinct CDR3 sequences, about 16% found once. In its sample, this clonotype is medium-sized. Its antigen is as yet unknown. This sample's time point: sample taken at primary tumor resection. Sequencing was performed on lung tumor tissue, taken at surgery. The source of this sequence is a male donor with early-stage non-small cell lung cancer.

CDR3 coding DNA: TGCAGCGTCTCACTAGCGGGAGGTTCCTACGAGCAGTACTTC. It encodes CSVSLAGGSYEQYF. The V gene is TRBV29-1, the J gene TRBJ2-7; 12 bases align to TRBD2. The germline CDR1 and CDR2 sequences are SQVTM and ANQGSEA. J gave up 1 base and V 6 bases, and 4 bases lay outside the gene matches. The CDR3 is made up of 14 amino acids.